This is a list of T cell receptor beta chains from one sample in a study of PD-1 blockade in classical Hodgkin lymphoma. The data were produced by immunoSEQ multiplex PCR, yet TCRdb's version contains in-frame clones alone and is incomplete. There are about 24,000 clones in the sample; 81% occur only once, and about 20% lies in the top ten. The material sequenced was peripheral blood mononuclear cells (PBMCs), taken before the second cycle of nivolumab. These receptors were obtained from a human donor with classical Hodgkin lymphoma. CDR3s include the opening cysteine and the closing phenylalanine or tryptophan. The D gene is left open where the match is weak. For some rows the clone size is stated as once, few or many, or as a class when expanded; others skip it.

clone_size,j_call,d_call,v_call,cdr3_nt,cdr3_aa
-,TRBJ1-5,-,TRBV27,TGTGCCAGCAGTAAGTTCGATCAGCCCCAGCATTTT,CASSKFDQPQHF
medium-sized,TRBJ1-4,-,TRBV30,TGTGCCTGGAGTGAAACCGTAATAGGGGGTGAAAAACTGTTTTTT,CAWSETVIGGEKLFF
-,TRBJ2-2,-,TRBV5-1,TGCGCCAGCAGCTCCCGTACAGGCGCGAACACCGGGGAGCTGTTTTTT,CASSSRTGANTGELFF
-,TRBJ1-3,-,TRBV2,TGTGCCAGCAGCGAAGACAGCTCTGGAAACACCATATATTTT,CASSEDSSGNTIYF
-,TRBJ2-1,TRBD2,TRBV19,TGTGCCAGTAGAACTAGCGGGAGGAATGAGCAGTTCTTC,CASRTSGRNEQFF
-,TRBJ2-1,-,TRBV5-4,TGTGCCAGCAGTCCCGCGGCAGGCCGCTCCAATGAGCAGTTCTTC,CASSPAAGRSNEQFF
-,TRBJ2-2,-,TRBV5-1,TGCGCCAGCAGCCTGGCCGGGGCGAACACCGGGGAGCTGTTTTTT,CASSLAGANTGELFF
-,TRBJ1-5,TRBD1,TRBV5-6,TGTGCCAGCAGCGCGTCCGGGACAGACTTTAATCAGCCCCAGCATTTT,CASSASGTDFNQPQHF
-,TRBJ2-3,-,TRBV16,TGTGCCAGCAGCCAAGTTGCCACCTTCACAGATACGCAGTATTTT,CASSQVATFTDTQYF
-,TRBJ2-5,-,TRBV19,TGTGCCACCTCTTCCGAGAGTCCATTTCAAGAGACCCAGTACTTC,CATSSESPFQETQYF
-,TRBJ1-1,TRBD1,TRBV6-6,TGTGCCAGCAGTTACCTAGCGGGACAGTGGACTGAAGCTTTCTTT,CASSYLAGQWTEAFF
-,TRBJ2-7,-,TRBV11-3,TGTGCCACCTCACATTTCCGGGACGGAAACTCCTACGAGCAGTACTTC,CATSHFRDGNSYEQYF
-,TRBJ2-7,TRBD1,TRBV25-1,TGTGCCAGCAGTACCCTCCTCGGGACAGGGCGGGGAGAGCAGTACTTC,CASSTLLGTGRGEQYF
-,TRBJ2-7,TRBD2,TRBV30,TGTGCCTGGAGTGTTAGGCGGGAGAGCTACGAGCAGTACTTC,CAWSVRRESYEQYF
-,TRBJ1-1,-,TRBV19,TGTGCCAGTAGTCTCTGGGTCGGGAACACTGAAGCTTTCTTT,CASSLWVGNTEAFF
-,TRBJ2-1,TRBD2,TRBV2,TGTGCCAGCAAGGGACTAGCGGGATCGGTTCTTTTCAATGAGCAGTTCTTC,CASKGLAGSVLFNEQFF
-,TRBJ2-1,-,TRBV10-3,TGTGCCATCAGTGATGAGAGAGCCTACAATGAGCAGTTCTTC,CAISDERAYNEQFF
-,TRBJ2-1,TRBD2,TRBV29-1,TGCAGCGTTGAAGGTCTACTAGCGGGGGGGCCTAGTGAGCAGTTCTTC,CSVEGLLAGGPSEQFF
few,TRBJ1-1,-,TRBV7-9,TGTGCCAGCAGCTCCGAGTGGGCTAACACTGAAGCTTTCTTT,CASSSEWANTEAFF
-,TRBJ2-4,TRBD1,TRBV28,TGTGCCAGCAGTTTGGGACAGGTAGCCAAAAACATTCAGTACTTC,CASSLGQVAKNIQYF
-,TRBJ2-5,TRBD2,TRBV10-3,TGTGCCATGCGTCCAGGGAGGGGAGAGACCCAGTACTTC,CAMRPGRGETQYF
-,TRBJ2-2,-,TRBV19,TGTGCCAGTAGTTCCAGATCCGGCGCCACCGGGGAGCTGTTTTTT,CASSSRSGATGELFF
-,TRBJ2-1,-,TRBV19,TGTGCCAGTAGTATTAGTTACAATGAGCAGTTCTTC,CASSISYNEQFF
many,TRBJ1-6,-,TRBV1,TGCACCAGCAGCCACGGACAGAAATATAATTCACCCCTCCACTTT,CTSSHGQKYNSPLHF
-,TRBJ2-5,-,TRBV6-5,TGTGCCAGCAGTTACGACCAAGCGAAGGGTGAGACCCAGTACTTC,CASSYDQAKGETQYF
-,TRBJ1-2,-,TRBV5-8,TGTGCCAGCAGCCCGTTAGGGGAGAGCTATGGCTACACCTTC,CASSPLGESYGYTF
once,TRBJ2-2,-,TRBV5-1,TGCGCCAGCAGCTTGAGCCAGGGTGGGGCCGGGGAGCTGTTTTTT,CASSLSQGGAGELFF
once,TRBJ1-2,-,TRBV7-9,TGTGCCAGCAGCCACCGGAGTGAGGGCTACACCTTC,CASSHRSEGYTF
once,TRBJ1-3,-,TRBV18,TGTGCCAGCTTCCCGACAGGAAACTCTGGAAACACCATATATTTT,CASFPTGNSGNTIYF
-,TRBJ2-3,-,TRBV18,TGTGCCAGCTCACCAGTGGAGGGAGATACGCAGTATTTT,CASSPVEGDTQYF
-,TRBJ2-2,-,TRBV7-6,TGTGCCAGCAGCTTAATGGCGGGCACCGGGGAGCTGTTTTTT,CASSLMAGTGELFF
once,TRBJ1-5,-,TRBV25-1,TGTGCCAGCAGCCAAGGGGCTAGCAATCAGCCCCAGCATTTT,CASSQGASNQPQHF
-,TRBJ1-5,TRBD1,TRBV4-1,TGCGCCAGCAGTCAGACAGGGGGGGATCAGCCCCAGCATTTT,CASSQTGGDQPQHF
-,TRBJ1-5,-,TRBV7-9,TGTGCCAGCAGCTCACAGGGAAACTATGATCAGCCCCAGCATTTT,CASSSQGNYDQPQHF
-,TRBJ2-7,-,TRBV18,TGTGCCAGCTGTACAGACTCCTACGAGCAGTACTTC,CASCTDSYEQYF
-,TRBJ2-7,-,TRBV6-6,TGTGCCAGCAGTTACGGAGGACCCGCCAGCTCCTACGAGCAGTACTTC,CASSYGGPASSYEQYF
-,TRBJ2-3,TRBD2,TRBV2,TGTGCCAGCAGTCCGGGGGGGGATACGCAGTATTTT,CASSPGGDTQYF
-,TRBJ1-2,TRBD1,TRBV11-2,TGTGCCAGCAGCTTAACAGGGGCAGTCAGTGGCTACACCTTC,CASSLTGAVSGYTF
-,TRBJ2-1,TRBD2,TRBV29-1,TGCAGCGTTGAAATTCCTAGCGGGTTCTACAATGAGCAGTTCTTC,CSVEIPSGFYNEQFF
-,TRBJ2-3,-,TRBV28,TGTGCCAGCAGCCTACCCGGGGCCCCGGCAGATACGCAGTATTTT,CASSLPGAPADTQYF
-,TRBJ2-2,-,TRBV5-1,TGCGCCAGCAGCTTTCTTCGGGGACGGAGTTTTACCACCGGGGAGCTGTTTTTT,CASSFLRGRSFTTGELFF
-,TRBJ1-4,-,TRBV28,TGTGCCACCTCGTACGGGGTGGTTGCAACTAATGAAAAACTGTTTTTT,CATSYGVVATNEKLFF
-,TRBJ2-7,-,TRBV5-4,TGTGCCAGCAGCTTGGCTTCGCTCGACGAGCAGTACTTC,CASSLASLDEQYF
-,TRBJ2-1,TRBD2,TRBV7-9,TGTGCCAGCAGCTCCCCGGGACTAGTGGATGAGCAGTTCTTC,CASSSPGLVDEQFF
-,TRBJ1-5,-,TRBV18,TGTGCCAGCTCTACGGCGGGGGCAAGCAATCAGCCCCAGCATTTT,CASSTAGASNQPQHF
-,TRBJ2-1,TRBD1,TRBV7-7,TGTGCCAGCAGCTTAGCCGACAGGGCCGGGTACGATGAGCAGTTCTTC,CASSLADRAGYDEQFF
-,TRBJ2-5,-,TRBV6-6,TGTGCCAGCAGTTTTATGATGGGGCGGGAGACCCAGTACTTC,CASSFMMGRETQYF
-,TRBJ2-1,TRBD2,TRBV9,TGTGCCAGCAGCGTAACGACTAGCGGGGGAAGTAATGAGCAGTTCTTC,CASSVTTSGGSNEQFF
-,TRBJ2-3,-,TRBV5-1,TGCGCCAGCAGCCCCTCCCCGGGGACAGATACGCAGTATTTT,CASSPSPGTDTQYF
few,TRBJ1-1,-,TRBV11-2,TGTGCCAGCAGCTTCGGGGTGGGGCCGGCCACTGAAGCTTTCTTT,CASSFGVGPATEAFF
-,TRBJ2-3,-,TRBV16,TGTGCCAGCAGCCGAGCAGTAACTAGCACAGATACGCAGTATTTT,CASSRAVTSTDTQYF